This TCR beta chain originates from a study of cytomegalovirus exposure and HLA in healthy donors. Study-wide points: Through in vitro validation, a few CMV-associated chains were shown to be specific for CMV antigens. The listing of 150 to 200 TCR beta chains classed them as cytomegalovirus-associated. Reportedly, cytomegalovirus status was diagnosed with high sensitivity and specificity.

Here immunoSEQ multiplex PCR was the method, and the copy in TCRdb shows in-frame clones only, minus some. The data contain about 360,000 clones, 86% of them singletons. In this sample, this clone turned up a few times. Antigen specificity is unknown. Germline CDR1 and CDR2: MDHEN and SYDVKM. The CDR3 is 11 residues long. The V gene lost 8 bases and the J gene lost 17 bases, with 16 bases spanning the gap. V is TRBV28 and J is TRBJ1-6, with a tentative D call TRBD1 (5 bases). The sequenced sample consisted of PBMCs. The source of this sequence is a woman aged 18-29 years in good health and CMV-seronegative. CDR3 in amino acids: CASRLGEGIHF. The CDR3 DNA reads as TGTGCCAGCCGGTTGGGGGAGGGAATCCACTTT. Drawing the rest from reference TRBV28 and TRBJ1-6, the complete variable domain is DVKVTQSSRYLVKRTGEKVFLECVQDMDHENMFWYRQDPGLGLRLIYFSYDVKMKEKGDIPEGYSVSREKKERFSLILESASTNQTSMYLCASRLGEGIHFGNGTRLTVT.